This is a list of T cell receptor beta chains from one sample in a study of metastatic and nonmetastatic thyroid tumors. TCRdb re-clonotyped the PCR reads via MiXCR. The sample has 15,000 to 20,000 clones; roughly 33% are singletons. Sequencing was carried out using adjacent normal tissue. The receptors shown here come from a female donor with papillary thyroid cancer or a benign thyroid nodule (not recorded which). Some clones in this sample may be carry-over from other donors' samples. Both conserved end residues are part of each CDR3. Fields, in order: D gene, V gene, J gene, clone size, CDR3 DNA, CDR3 protein. D genes are given only for firm matches. The size entry is marked missing in some rows and otherwise reads once, few, many or a size class.

>NA|TRBV20-1|TRBJ1-2|few
TGCAGTGCTAGCGACAGTCGAGCTAACTATGGCTACACCTTC
CSASDSRANYGYTF
>TRBD1|TRBV5-5|TRBJ2-5|many
TGTGCCAGCAGCGTCTCGACAGGGGGCAGAGAGACCCAGTACTTC
CASSVSTGGRETQYF
>NA|TRBV5-1|TRBJ2-3|NA
TGCGCCAGCAGCTTAAAAGATACGCAGTATTTT
CASSLKDTQYF
>NA|TRBV11-3|TRBJ1-6|NA
TGTGCCAGCAACGTTCACGAGGGTTCACCCCTCCACTTT
CASNVHEGSPLHF
>TRBD2|TRBV19|TRBJ2-7|medium-sized
TGTGCCAGTAGCCCTAGCGGGTCCTCCTACGAGCAGTACTTC
CASSPSGSSYEQYF
>NA|TRBV6-1|TRBJ1-5|few
TGTGCCAGCAGGGAGAAAGTCAATCAGCCCCAGCATTTT
CASREKVNQPQHF
>TRBD1|TRBV7-2|TRBJ2-2|NA
TGTGCCAGCAGCTTAACGGACAGGGGGCTTGGCGGGGAGCTGTTTTTT
CASSLTDRGLGGELFF
>TRBD2|TRBV10-2|TRBJ2-2|NA
TGCGCCAGCAGTGAGCTAGCGGGAAGCACCGGGGAGCTGTTTTTT
CASSELAGSTGELFF
>TRBD1|TRBV18|TRBJ1-3|NA
TGTGCCAGCTCACCACGACCGGGACAGAAGCTCCCATATTTT
CASSPRPGQKLPYF
>TRBD2|TRBV6-1|TRBJ2-2|NA
TGTGCCAGCAGTGAACCTAGCGGGAGGCTCACCGGGGAGCTGTTTTTT
CASSEPSGRLTGELFF
>TRBD1|TRBV27|TRBJ1-1|many
TGTGCCAGCAGTTTACGATACGCGGGACAGGGGGGGGCCGGCACTGAAGCTTTCTTT
CASSLRYAGQGGAGTEAFF
>NA|TRBV28|TRBJ1-2|medium-sized
TGTGCCAGCAGGGATGGGGGACGATATGGCTACACCTTC
CASRDGGRYGYTF
>NA|TRBV7-9|TRBJ2-3|many
TGTGCCAGCAGAGTTACTAGATCAGATACGCAGTATTTT
CASRVTRSDTQYF
>NA|TRBV7-2|TRBJ2-7|NA
TGTGCCAGCAGCCTCTTGGGTCGATCCTACGAGCAGTACTTC
CASSLLGRSYEQYF
>TRBD2|TRBV29-1|TRBJ2-1|many
TGCAGCGGGGGACTAGCGGAGCAGTTCTTC
CSGGLAEQFF
>TRBD2|TRBV19|TRBJ2-1|NA
TGTGCCAGTAGGCCTAGCGGGGCCTCCTACAATGAGCAGTTCTTC
CASRPSGASYNEQFF
>TRBD1|TRBV5-6|TRBJ2-5|NA
TGTGCCAGCAGCTTGGTATGGGACAGGGGATTAGAGACCCAGTACTTC
CASSLVWDRGLETQYF
>NA|TRBV7-9|TRBJ1-2|NA
TGTGCCAGCAGCTTACAGGGACCCTATGGCTACACCTTC
CASSLQGPYGYTF
>NA|TRBV19|TRBJ2-7|few
TGTGCCAGTAGTTCCAGTATATCCTACGAGCAGTACTTC
CASSSSISYEQYF
>NA|TRBV11-2|TRBJ1-3|many
TGTGCCAGCAGCGAGGACGGGAACTCTGGAAACACCATATATTTT
CASSEDGNSGNTIYF
>NA|TRBV30|TRBJ1-5|NA
TGTGCCTGGAACCAAGCGGGGACAATTTTTCAGCCCCAGCATTTT
CAWNQAGTIFQPQHF
>TRBD1|TRBV4-2|TRBJ1-2|many
TGTGCCAGCAGCCAGACTCAGACAGGGGGCTATGGCTACACCTTC
CASSQTQTGGYGYTF
>TRBD1|TRBV20-1|TRBJ2-2|medium-sized
TGCAGTGCTAGAGATCTCCAGGGGGCCTTAACCGGGGAGCTGTTTTTT
CSARDLQGALTGELFF
>TRBD1|TRBV10-3|TRBJ2-3|NA
TGTGCCATCAGGGACGGACAGGGGGCAGATACGCAGTATTTT
CAIRDGQGADTQYF
>NA|TRBV28|TRBJ2-7|many
TGTGCCAGCAGTCAATTTTACGAGCAGTACTTC
CASSQFYEQYF
>NA|TRBV10-3|TRBJ2-2|NA
TGTGCCATCAGGGAAAGGGGGACGGTCGGAGCCGGGGAGCTGTTTTTT
CAIRERGTVGAGELFF
>NA|TRBV6-6|TRBJ2-1|NA
TGTGCCAGCAGTTACTCGAATGGAGGGGAGCAGTTCTTC
CASSYSNGGEQFF
>NA|TRBV6-1|TRBJ2-7|few
TGTGCCAGCACCTTGTCCCAGTCCTACGAGCAGTACTTC
CASTLSQSYEQYF
>TRBD1|TRBV6-5|TRBJ1-2|few
TGTGCCAGCAGAGGGACAGCCTCGCCTATATATGGCTACACCTTC
CASRGTASPIYGYTF
>NA|TRBV12-3/TRBV12-4|TRBJ2-7|few
TGTGCCAGCAGTTGGGGAGGGGGCTACGAGCAGTACTTC
CASSWGGGYEQYF
>NA|TRBV27|TRBJ2-7|few
TGTGCCAGCAGTTTCAGCGAGCAGTACTTC
CASSFSEQYF
>NA|TRBV27|TRBJ2-1|few
TGTGCCAGCAGGCGAGCGGGCACGTCGGGGGACAATGAGCAGTTCTTC
CASRRAGTSGDNEQFF
>NA|TRBV27|TRBJ2-7|NA
TGTGCCAGCGGGCCTAGGGGGGTCTACGAGCAGTACTTC
CASGPRGVYEQYF
>TRBD1|TRBV6-1|TRBJ1-5|NA
TGTGCCAGCAGACAGGGGAATCAGCCCCAGCATTTT
CASRQGNQPQHF
>NA|TRBV6-5|TRBJ2-7|NA
TGTGCCAGCAGTTACTCGATTCTGGGCGAGCAGTACTTC
CASSYSILGEQYF
>NA|TRBV12-3/TRBV12-4|TRBJ1-6|few
TGTGCCAGCAGTATAGGGCAGGCCAGGCCCCTCCACTTT
CASSIGQARPLHF
>NA|TRBV2|TRBJ2-1|NA
TGTGCCAAACACAGGGCGCACAATGAGCAGTTCTTC
CAKHRAHNEQFF
>NA|TRBV11-2|TRBJ2-3|NA
TGTGCCAGCAGCTTAAGGCGGGGACCAAACACAGATACGCAGTATTTT
CASSLRRGPNTDTQYF
>NA|TRBV13|TRBJ1-1|many
TGTGCCAGCAGCTTAGCCTCGAACACTGAAGCTTTCTTT
CASSLASNTEAFF
>NA|TRBV12-3/TRBV12-4|TRBJ1-4|once
TGTGCCACGAACAATTTAGGGGCTGGTGCAACTAATGAAAAACTGTTTTTT
CATNNLGAGATNEKLFF
>TRBD2|TRBV28|TRBJ2-7|medium-sized
TGTGCCAGCACCCCGGGGACTAGCGGCTACGAGCAGTACTTC
CASTPGTSGYEQYF
>TRBD2|TRBV7-2|TRBJ2-1|many
TGTGCCAGCAGGGGGGGGGGCTCCTACAATGAGCAGTTCTTC
CASRGGGSYNEQFF
>NA|TRBV20-1|TRBJ1-1|NA
TGCAGTGCCCCGGGACGGGTGAACACTGAAGCTTTCTTT
CSAPGRVNTEAFF
>NA|TRBV5-4|TRBJ2-7|many
TGTGCCAGCAGCATTAGAGGGGTTGACGAGCAGTACTTC
CASSIRGVDEQYF
>TRBD1|TRBV2|TRBJ2-7|medium-sized
TGTGCCAGCAGGGACGGGACAGCAATCGAGCAGTACTTC
CASRDGTAIEQYF
>TRBD1|TRBV6-4|TRBJ2-7|few
TGTGCCTGCTCAAGGGACAGGAATACCTACGAGCTCTACTTC
CACSRDRNTYELYF
>NA|TRBV7-2|TRBJ2-7|NA
TGTGCCAGCAGCTCAGACGGCGGGACCTACGAGCAGTACTTC
CASSSDGGTYEQYF
>NA|TRBV5-1|TRBJ1-5|NA
TGCGCCAGCAGCTGGGGGACGTCTAGCAATCAGCCCCAGCATTTT
CASSWGTSSNQPQHF
>TRBD2|TRBV12-3/TRBV12-4|TRBJ2-4|NA
TGTGCCAGCAGTCCCGGGACTAGCGGGGGTACCCAGTACTTC
CASSPGTSGGTQYF
>TRBD2|TRBV6-8|TRBJ2-1|NA
TGTGCCAGCAGTTACTCCCTTCGCAAGCGGGGGAATGAGCAGTTCTTC
CASSYSLRKRGNEQFF
>TRBD1|TRBV20-1|TRBJ1-2|medium-sized
TGCAGTGCTAGAGATTCTACCCGATTCTACAGGGGAGAGGGGGGAAGGGGCTACACCTTC
CSARDSTRFYRGEGGRGYTF
>TRBD2|TRBV11-3|TRBJ2-2|NA
TGTGCCAGCAGCCCTAGCGGGGGGGCCGACACCGGGGAGCTGTTTTTT
CASSPSGGADTGELFF
>NA|TRBV28|TRBJ1-5|NA
TGTGCCAGCAGTTTTAATCAGCCCCAGCATTTT
CASSFNQPQHF
>TRBD2|TRBV7-8|TRBJ2-2|medium-sized
TGTGCCAGCAGCTTAGCGCGTGGACTAGCGGGAGGATGGACCGGGGAGCTGTTTTTT
CASSLARGLAGGWTGELFF
>NA|TRBV7-9|TRBJ2-7|many
TGTGCCAGCAGCCCCCCCAGGGCATATAGGAGCTCCTACGAGCAGTACTTC
CASSPPRAYRSSYEQYF
>TRBD1|TRBV7-2|TRBJ2-7|NA
TGTGCCAGCAGCTCCCTAGGACAGGGCTACGAGCAGTACTTC
CASSSLGQGYEQYF
>NA|TRBV11-2|TRBJ2-7|NA
TGTGCCAGCAGCTTAGAGGGCGGGGGCGCCAGCTCCTACGAGCAGTACTTC
CASSLEGGGASSYEQYF
>NA|TRBV13|TRBJ1-1|NA
TGTGCCAGCAGCGAGGGACGGCAGAACACTGAAGCTTTCTTT
CASSEGRQNTEAFF
>NA|TRBV6-1|TRBJ2-1|many
TGTGCCAGCAGTGTACAAAGCTCCTACAATGAGCAGTTCTTC
CASSVQSSYNEQFF
>TRBD2|TRBV6-5|TRBJ2-1|NA
TGTGCCAGCAGTTTTGAGGCGGGAGGGGGGTTCTCTTACAATGAGCAGTTCTTC
CASSFEAGGGFSYNEQFF